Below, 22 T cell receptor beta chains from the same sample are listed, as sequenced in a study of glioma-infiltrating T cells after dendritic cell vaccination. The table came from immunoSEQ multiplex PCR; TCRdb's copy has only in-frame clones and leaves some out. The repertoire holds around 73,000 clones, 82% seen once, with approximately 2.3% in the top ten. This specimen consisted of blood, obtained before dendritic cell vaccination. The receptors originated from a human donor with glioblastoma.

The CDR3 reads CASRVTGPSYEQYF. DNA for the CDR3: TGTGCCAGCAGGGTGACAGGTCCGTCCTACGAGCAGTACTTC. J is TRBJ2-7 and V is TRBV25-1, with D perhaps TRBD1 (6 bases). Germline CDR1 reads MGHDK; CDR2 reads SYGVNS. V was clipped by 6 bases and J by 1 base, with 13 bases between them. This CDR3 has 14 amino acids.

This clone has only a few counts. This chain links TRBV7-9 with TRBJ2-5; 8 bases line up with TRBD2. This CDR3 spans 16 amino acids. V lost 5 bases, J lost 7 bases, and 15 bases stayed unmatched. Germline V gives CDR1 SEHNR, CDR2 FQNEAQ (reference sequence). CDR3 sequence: CASSQTSGESYGTQYF. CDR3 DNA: TGTGCCAGCAGCCAAACTAGCGGCGAGAGTTATGGGACCCAGTACTTC.

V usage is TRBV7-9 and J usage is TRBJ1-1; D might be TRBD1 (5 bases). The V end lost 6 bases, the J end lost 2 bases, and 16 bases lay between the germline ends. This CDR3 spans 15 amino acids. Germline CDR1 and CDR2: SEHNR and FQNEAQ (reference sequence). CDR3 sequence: CASSFDRQINTEAFF. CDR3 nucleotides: TGTGCCAGCAGTTTCGACAGACAGATTAACACTGAAGCTTTCTTT.

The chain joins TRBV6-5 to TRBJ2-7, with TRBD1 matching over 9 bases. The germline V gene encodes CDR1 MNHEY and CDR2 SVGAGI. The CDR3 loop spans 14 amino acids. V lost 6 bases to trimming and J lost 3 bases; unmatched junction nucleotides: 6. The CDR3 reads CASSTGTGNYEQYF. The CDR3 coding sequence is TGTGCCAGCAGCACCGGGACAGGGAACTACGAGCAGTACTTC.

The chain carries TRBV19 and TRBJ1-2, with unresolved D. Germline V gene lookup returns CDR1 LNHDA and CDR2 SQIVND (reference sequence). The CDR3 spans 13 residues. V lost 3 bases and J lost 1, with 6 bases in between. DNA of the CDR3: TGTGCCAGTAGTATTCCTCTTAACTATGGCTACACCTTC. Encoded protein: CASSIPLNYGYTF.

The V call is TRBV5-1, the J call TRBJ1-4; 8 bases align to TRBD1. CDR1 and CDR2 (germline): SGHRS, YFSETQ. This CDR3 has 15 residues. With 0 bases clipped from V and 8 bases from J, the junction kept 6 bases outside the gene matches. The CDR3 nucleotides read TGCGCCAGCAGCTTGGTTTCAGGGGGCGCGGAAAAACTGTTTTTT. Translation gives CASSLVSGGAEKLFF.

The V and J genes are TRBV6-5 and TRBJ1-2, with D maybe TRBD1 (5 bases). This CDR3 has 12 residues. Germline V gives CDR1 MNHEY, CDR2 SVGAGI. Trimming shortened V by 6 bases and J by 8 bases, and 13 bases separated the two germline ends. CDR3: CASREQANGYTF. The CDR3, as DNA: TGTGCCAGCAGAGAACAGGCTAACGGCTACACCTTC.

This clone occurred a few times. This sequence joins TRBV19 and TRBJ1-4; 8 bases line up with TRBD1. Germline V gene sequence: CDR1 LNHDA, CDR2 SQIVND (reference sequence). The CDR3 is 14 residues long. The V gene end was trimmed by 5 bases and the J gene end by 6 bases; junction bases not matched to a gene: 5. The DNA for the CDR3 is TGTGCCAGTAGTGAACAGGGGGGTGATGAAAAACTGTTTTTT. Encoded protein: CASSEQGGDEKLFF.

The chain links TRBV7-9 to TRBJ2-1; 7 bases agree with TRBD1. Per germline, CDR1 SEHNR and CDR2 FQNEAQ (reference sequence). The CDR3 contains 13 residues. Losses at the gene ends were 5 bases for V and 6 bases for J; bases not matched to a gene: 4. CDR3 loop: CASSLKGANEQFF. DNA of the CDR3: TGTGCCAGCAGCCTAAAGGGGGCCAATGAGCAGTTCTTC. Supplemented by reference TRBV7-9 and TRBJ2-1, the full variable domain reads DTGVSQNPRHKITKRGQNVTFRCDPISEHNRLYWYRQTLGQGPEFLTYFQNEAQLEKSRLLSDRFSAERPKGSFSTLEIQRTEQGDSAMYLCASSLKGANEQFFGPGTRLTVL.

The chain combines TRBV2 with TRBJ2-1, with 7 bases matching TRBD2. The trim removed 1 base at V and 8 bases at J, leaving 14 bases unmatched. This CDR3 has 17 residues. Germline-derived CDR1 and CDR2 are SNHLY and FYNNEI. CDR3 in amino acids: CASSEGIGSSRGDEQFF. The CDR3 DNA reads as TGTGCCAGCAGTGAAGGTATAGGAAGCAGCCGGGGGGATGAGCAGTTCTTC. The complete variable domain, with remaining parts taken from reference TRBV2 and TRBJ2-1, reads EPEVTQTPSHQVTQMGQEVILRCVPISNHLYFYWYRQILGQKVEFLVSFYNNEISEKSEIFDDQFSVERPDGSNFTLKIRSTKLEDSAMYFCASSEGIGSSRGDEQFFGPGTRLTVL.

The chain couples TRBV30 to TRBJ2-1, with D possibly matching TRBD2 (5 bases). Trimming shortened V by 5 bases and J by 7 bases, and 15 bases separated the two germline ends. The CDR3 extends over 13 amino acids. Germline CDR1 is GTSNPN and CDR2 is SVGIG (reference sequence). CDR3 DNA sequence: TGTGCCTGGTCTACTATCCGGACTAATGAGCAGTTCTTC. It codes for CAWSTIRTNEQFF.

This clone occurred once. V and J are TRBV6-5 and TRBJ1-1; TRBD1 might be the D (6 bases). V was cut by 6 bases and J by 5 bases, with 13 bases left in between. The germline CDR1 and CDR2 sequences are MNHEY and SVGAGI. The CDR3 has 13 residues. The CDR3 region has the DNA TGTGCCAGCAGCCGACAGGTCAGAACTGAAGCTTTCTTT. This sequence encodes CASSRQVRTEAFF.

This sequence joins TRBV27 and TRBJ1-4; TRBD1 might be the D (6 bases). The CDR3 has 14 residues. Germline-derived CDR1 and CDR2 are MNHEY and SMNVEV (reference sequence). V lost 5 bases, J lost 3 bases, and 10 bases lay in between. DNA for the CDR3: TGTGCCAGCAGTAAACAGGGATCTAATGAAAAACTGTTTTTT. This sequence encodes CASSKQGSNEKLFF.

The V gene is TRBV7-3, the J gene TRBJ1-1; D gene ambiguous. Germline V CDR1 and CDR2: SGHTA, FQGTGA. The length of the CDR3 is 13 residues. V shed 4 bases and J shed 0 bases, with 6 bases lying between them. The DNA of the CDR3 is TGTGCCAGCAGCTCAAACTTGAACACTGAAGCTTTCTTT. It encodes CASSSNLNTEAFF.

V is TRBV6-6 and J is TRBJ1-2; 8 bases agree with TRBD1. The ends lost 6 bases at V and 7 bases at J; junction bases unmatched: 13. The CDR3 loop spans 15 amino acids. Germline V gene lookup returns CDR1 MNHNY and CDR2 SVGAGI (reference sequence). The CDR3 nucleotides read TGTGCCAGCAGCCCCAGGACAGGGAACGGGGGTGGCTACACCTTC. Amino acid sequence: CASSPRTGNGGGYTF.

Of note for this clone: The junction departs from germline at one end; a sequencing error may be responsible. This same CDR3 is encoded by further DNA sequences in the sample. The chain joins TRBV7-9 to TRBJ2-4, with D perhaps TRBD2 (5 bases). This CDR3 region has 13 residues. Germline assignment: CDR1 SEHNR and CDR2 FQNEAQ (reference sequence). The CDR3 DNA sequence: TGTGCCAGCAGTTCGAGGGAAGGCGTCATTCAGTATTTC. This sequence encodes CASSSREGVIQYF.

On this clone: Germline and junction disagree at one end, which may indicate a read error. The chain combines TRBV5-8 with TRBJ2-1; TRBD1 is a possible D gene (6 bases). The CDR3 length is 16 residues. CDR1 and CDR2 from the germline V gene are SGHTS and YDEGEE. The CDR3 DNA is TGTGCCACCAGCCCCAGACCAGCCGTACGAGGGGGTGAGCAGTTCTTC. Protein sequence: CATSPRPAVRGGEQFF.

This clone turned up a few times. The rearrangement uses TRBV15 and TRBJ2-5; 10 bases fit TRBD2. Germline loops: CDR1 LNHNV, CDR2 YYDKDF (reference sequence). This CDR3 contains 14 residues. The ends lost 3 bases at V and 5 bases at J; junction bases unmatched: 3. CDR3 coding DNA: TGTGCCACCAGCAGGGGGACTAGCGTCGAGACCCAGTACTTC. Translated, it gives CATSRGTSVETQYF.

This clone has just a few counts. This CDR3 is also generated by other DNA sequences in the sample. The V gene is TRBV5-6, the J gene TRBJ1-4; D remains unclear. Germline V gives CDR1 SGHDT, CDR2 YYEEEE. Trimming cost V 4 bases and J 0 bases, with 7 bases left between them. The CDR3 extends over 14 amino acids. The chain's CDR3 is CASSLVATNEKLFF. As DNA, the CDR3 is TGTGCCAGCAGCCTCGTTGCAACTAATGAAAAACTGTTTTTT.

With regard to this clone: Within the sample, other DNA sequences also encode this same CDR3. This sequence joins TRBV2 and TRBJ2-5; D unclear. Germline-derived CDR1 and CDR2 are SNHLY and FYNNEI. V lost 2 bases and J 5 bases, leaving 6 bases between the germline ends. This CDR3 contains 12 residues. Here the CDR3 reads CASSELRETQYF. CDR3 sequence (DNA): TGTGCCAGCAGTGAACTGCGGGAGACCCAGTACTTC.

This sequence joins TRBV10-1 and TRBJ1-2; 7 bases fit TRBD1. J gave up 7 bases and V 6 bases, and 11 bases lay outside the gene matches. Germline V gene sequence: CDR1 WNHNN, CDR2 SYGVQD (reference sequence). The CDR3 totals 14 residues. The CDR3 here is CASSPTGYDGGYTF. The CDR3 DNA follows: TGCGCCAGCAGCCCGACAGGGTATGACGGTGGCTACACCTTC.

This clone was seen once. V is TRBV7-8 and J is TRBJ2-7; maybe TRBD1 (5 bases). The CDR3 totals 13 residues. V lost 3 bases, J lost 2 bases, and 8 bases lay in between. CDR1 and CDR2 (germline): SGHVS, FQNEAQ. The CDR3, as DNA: TGTGCCAGCAGCTTGACAGAAACCTACGAGCAGTACGTC. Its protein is CASSLTETYEQYV.